Below are 30 T cell receptor beta chains sequenced from a single sample in a study of shared clonotypes between healthy human individuals. Naive-designated CD8 cells lacked CD45RO, were positively enriched for CCR7, and omitted terminally differentiated effector memory CD45RA+ cells. Only in-frame clones appear in the TCRdb table, and some are missing; sequencing was by immunoSEQ multiplex PCR. The table has about 2,100,000 clones, just over 90% seen once. Sequencing was carried out using naive CD8+ T cells from PBMCs. These receptor sequences come from a man between 18 and 35 years old in good health. Some clones in this sample may be carry-over from other donors' samples.

This rearrangement joins TRBV5-1 to TRBJ2-2; 10 nucleotides match TRBD2. CDR1 SGHRS and CDR2 YFSETQ come from the germline V gene. V was clipped by 0 bases and J by 7 bases; unmatched bases: 6. The CDR3 length is 16 residues. The DNA of the CDR3 is TGCGCCAGCAGCTTGGCCCGACTAGCGGGTAACGGGGAGCTGTTTTTT. Translated, it gives CASSLARLAGNGELFF.

The genes are TRBV2 and TRBJ2-7; the D is unclear. Deletions cut 4 bases from V and 2 bases from J, with 9 bases between. The CDR3 length is 13 residues. CDR1 and CDR2 (germline): SNHLY, FYNNEI. CDR3 bases: TGTGCCAGCAGTGTTTACAGAGCCTACGAGCAGTACTTC. Its translation is CASSVYRAYEQYF. Supplemented by reference TRBV2 and TRBJ2-7, the full variable domain reads EPEVTQTPSHQVTQMGQEVILRCVPISNHLYFYWYRQILGQKVEFLVSFYNNEISEKSEIFDDQFSVERPDGSNFTLKIRSTKLEDSAMYFCASSVYRAYEQYFGPGTRLTVT.

The chain links TRBV5-4 to TRBJ1-1, with TRBD1 identical over 7 bases. Trimming took 0 bases from V and 3 from J; bases not matched to a gene: 8. Germline lookup yields CDR1 SGHNT and CDR2 YYREEE (reference sequence). This CDR3 comprises 16 residues. The CDR3 nucleotides read TGTGCCAGCAGCTTGGTATACAGGGGCGGGGACACTGAAGCTTTCTTT. The encoded protein is CASSLVYRGGDTEAFF. Supplemented by reference TRBV5-4 and TRBJ1-1, the full variable domain reads ETGVTQSPTHLIKTRGQQVTLRCSSQSGHNTVSWYQQALGQGPQFIFQYYREEENGRGNFPPRFSGLQFPNYSSELNVNALELDDSALYLCASSLVYRGGDTEAFFGQGTRLTVV.

The V call is TRBV9, the J call TRBJ1-5, with 8 bases aligning to TRBD1. This CDR3 has 14 residues. CDR1 SGDLS and CDR2 YYNGEE come from the germline V gene. J was trimmed by 5 bases and V by 0 bases; bases with no gene match: 1. CDR3 in DNA: TGTGCCAGCAGCGTAGCAGGGGGCCATCAGCCCCAGCATTTT. Protein product: CASSVAGGHQPQHF. Looking up the rest from reference TRBV9 and TRBJ1-5 gives the full variable domain: DSGVTQTPKHLITATGQRVTLRCSPRSGDLSVYWYQQSLDQGLQFLIQYYNGEERAKGNILERFSAQQFPDLHSELNLSSLELGDSALYFCASSVAGGHQPQHFGDGTRLSIL.

The chain links TRBV27 to TRBJ2-2, with D tentatively TRBD1 or TRBD2 (5 bases each). The CDR3 is made up of 16 amino acids. Looked up from germline, CDR1 is MNHEY and CDR2 is SMNVEV (reference sequence). Trimming shortened V by 0 bases and J by 4 bases, and 12 bases separated the two germline ends. The CDR3 reads CASSLSRDGTTGELFF. Here the CDR3 DNA reads TGTGCCAGCAGTTTATCGAGGGACGGGACCACCGGGGAGCTGTTTTTT.

This sequence joins TRBV19 and TRBJ1-1; 10 positions match TRBD1. CDR3 length: 14 residues. V trimming: 6 bases; J trimming: 3 bases; junction bases outside the gene matches: 4. Per germline, CDR1 LNHDA and CDR2 SQIVND (reference sequence). CDR3 DNA sequence: TGTGCCAGTAGAATTGACAGGGGGCACACTGAAGCTTTCTTT. This encodes CASRIDRGHTEAFF.

V and J are TRBV11-2 and TRBJ2-1, with TRBD1 matching over 8 bases. The CDR3 runs 16 residues. The V gene end was trimmed by 1 base and the J gene end by 2 bases; junction bases not matched to a gene: 4. CDR1 SGHAT and CDR2 FQNNGV come from the germline V gene. The CDR3 DNA is TGTGCCAGCAGCTTAGCGACAGGGGAGGCCTACAATGAGCAGTTCTTC. Translation: CASSLATGEAYNEQFF. Based on the CDR3 plus reference TRBV11-2 and TRBJ2-1, the full variable domain is EAGVAQSPRYKIIEKRQSVAFWCNPISGHATLYWYQQILGQGPKLLIQFQNNGVVDDSQLPKDRFSAERLKGVDSTLKIQPAKLEDSAVYLCASSLATGEAYNEQFFGPGTRLTVL.

This clone was seen a single time. V and J are TRBV5-8 and TRBJ2-2; D not certain. CDR3 length: 15 residues. Trimming cost V 4 bases and J 4 bases, with 14 bases left between them. Looked up from germline, CDR1 is SGHTS and CDR2 is YDEGEE. The CDR3 sequence: CASSLGRERTGELFF. CDR3 DNA: TGTGCCAGCAGCCTCGGGCGCGAACGCACCGGGGAGCTGTTTTTT. The full variable domain, its missing parts supplied by reference TRBV5-8 and TRBJ2-2, is EAGVTQSPTHLIKTRGQQATLRCSPISGHTSVYWYQQALGLGLQFLLWYDEGEERNRGNFPPRFSGRQFPNYSSELNVNALELEDSALYLCASSLGRERTGELFFGEGSRLTVL.

The chain carries TRBV9 and TRBJ2-1; the D gene is possibly TRBD1 (7 bases). CDR3 length: 16 residues. Looked up from germline, CDR1 is SGDLS and CDR2 is YYNGEE. V dropped 4 bases and J dropped 10 bases, with 24 bases sitting between them. CDR3 sequence reads: CASSPTQGGGVKEQFF. The DNA for the CDR3 is TGTGCCAGCAGCCCCACGCAGGGGGGAGGCGTAAAAGAGCAGTTCTTC.

The V call is TRBV19, the J call TRBJ1-5; D not certain. The germline CDR1 and CDR2 sequences are LNHDA and SQIVND (reference sequence). V was shortened by 4 bases and J by 4 bases, with 11 bases between the two germline ends. The CDR3 loop spans 14 amino acids. Written as DNA, the CDR3 is TGTGCCAGTAGTACCAGTTGGCCGAATCAGCCCCAGCATTTT. This sequence encodes CASSTSWPNQPQHF.

The chain recombines TRBV5-1 with TRBJ1-1, with no clear D. In germline, CDR1 is SGHRS, CDR2 YFSETQ. The CDR3 runs 17 residues. The V and J ends lost 2 bases and 0 bases respectively, with 17 bases between them. The CDR3 is CASSFAPPGNMNTEAFF. The CDR3 DNA reads as TGCGCCAGCAGCTTTGCCCCCCCCGGGAACATGAACACTGAAGCTTTCTTT. The full variable domain, rest sourced from reference TRBV5-1 and TRBJ1-1, is KAGVTQTPRYLIKTRGQQVTLSCSPISGHRSVSWYQQTPGQGLQFLFEYFSETQRNKGNFPGRFSGRQFSNSRSEMNVSTLELGDSALYLCASSFAPPGNMNTEAFFGQGTRLTVV.

The J gene is TRBJ2-7, the V gene TRBV7-9; 14 bases are shared with TRBD2. Germline V gene lookup returns CDR1 SEHNR and CDR2 FQNEAQ (reference sequence). The CDR3 spans 17 residues. The V gene end was trimmed by 4 bases and the J gene end by 4 bases; junction bases not matched to a gene: 9. Here the CDR3 DNA reads TGTGCCAGCAGCTCCCTCCCGACTAGCGGGAGGGGGTACGAGCAGTACTTC. Translating gives CASSSLPTSGRGYEQYF.

This chain connects TRBV19 to TRBJ2-5; 9 nucleotides match TRBD2. Germline V gene data show CDR1 as LNHDA and CDR2 as SQIVND (reference sequence). The CDR3 is made up of 16 amino acids. V lost 1 base, J lost 4 bases, and 7 bases stayed unmatched. CDR3 amino acids: CASSIVAGGPVETQYF. CDR3 coding DNA: TGTGCCAGTAGTATAGTGGCGGGAGGGCCAGTAGAGACCCAGTACTTC.

The chain is built from TRBV9 and TRBJ1-3, with a possible D match to TRBD1 (5 bases). V was cut by 3 bases and J by 3 bases, with 16 bases left in between. Germline CDR1 SGDLS, CDR2 YYNGEE. There are 16 residues in the CDR3. In nucleotides, the CDR3 is TGTGCCAGCAGCGCCGACCTGACAGCGGATGGAAACACCATATATTTT. It is translated as CASSADLTADGNTIYF.

The rearrangement joins TRBV14 to TRBJ1-3; D gene ambiguous. Trimming removed 0 bases from V and 3 bases from J, with 18 bases in between. This CDR3 has 18 amino acids. Germline V gene data show CDR1 as SGHDN and CDR2 as FVKESK. CDR3 sequence: CASSQDRPWEEGGNTIYF. CDR3 in DNA: TGTGCCAGCAGCCAAGATCGTCCCTGGGAAGAGGGTGGAAACACCATATATTTT.

The rearrangement uses TRBV19 and TRBJ2-7; D gene unclear. CDR3 length: 16 amino acids. V was shortened by 1 base and J by 2 bases, with 15 bases between the two germline ends. The V gene's germline CDR1 is LNHDA and CDR2 SQIVND (reference sequence). CDR3 residues: CASSIGWSSIPYEQYF. In DNA form, the CDR3 reads TGTGCCAGTAGTATAGGTTGGAGTTCGATACCCTACGAGCAGTACTTC.

The V gene is TRBV5-1, the J gene TRBJ1-1; TRBD1 is a possible D gene (6 bases). Per the germline V gene, CDR1 is SGHRS and CDR2 is YFSETQ. The CDR3 is 17 residues long. Trimming left V 3 bases short and J 3 bases short, with 21 bases between. The CDR3 is CASSYLPGGLEYTEAFF. In DNA form, the CDR3 reads TGCGCCAGCAGCTACCTTCCTGGGGGGCTTGAGTACACTGAAGCTTTCTTT. The whole variable domain, remainder taken from reference TRBV5-1 and TRBJ1-1, is KAGVTQTPRYLIKTRGQQVTLSCSPISGHRSVSWYQQTPGQGLQFLFEYFSETQRNKGNFPGRFSGRQFSNSRSEMNVSTLELGDSALYLCASSYLPGGLEYTEAFFGQGTRLTVV.

The CDR3 coding sequence is TGCGCCAGCAGTCTGAACATCAACCCCGCCTACGAGCAGTACTTC. Residues: CASSLNINPAYEQYF. The rearrangement joins TRBV23-1 to TRBJ2-7; D gene unclear. TRBV23-1 counts as an open reading frame of uncertain function. Trimming took 4 bases from V and 2 from J, leaving 15 bases between them. The CDR3 extends over 15 amino acids.

The chain couples TRBV27 to TRBJ2-5, with a possible D match to TRBD2 (6 bases). V lost 1 base and J 1 base, leaving 19 bases between the germline ends. The germline V gene encodes CDR1 MNHEY and CDR2 SMNVEV (reference sequence). CDR3 length: 18 amino acids. Here the CDR3 reads CASSLWSGQAPLQETQYF. CDR3 nucleotides: TGTGCCAGCAGTTTATGGAGCGGGCAGGCCCCCCTCCAAGAGACCCAGTACTTC.

The rearrangement uses TRBV7-8 and TRBJ1-1; 9 nucleotides line up with TRBD1. CDR3 length: 14 amino acids. In germline, CDR1 is SGHVS, CDR2 FQNEAQ. The ends lost 4 bases at V and 7 bases at J; junction bases unmatched: 7. Written as DNA, the CDR3 is TGTGCCAGCAGCTCCCGGACAGGGGTTGGTGAAGCTTTCTTT. Translation: CASSSRTGVGEAFF.

The genes are TRBV27 and TRBJ2-7, with 7 bases matching TRBD2. V trimming: 3 bases; J trimming: 5 bases; junction bases outside the gene matches: 13. The V gene's germline CDR1 is MNHEY and CDR2 SMNVEV (reference sequence). The CDR3 has 16 residues. CDR3 loop: CASSLLPSTSNHEQYF. DNA of the CDR3: TGTGCCAGCAGTTTGCTCCCCTCGACTAGCAACCACGAGCAGTACTTC.

V usage is TRBV6-6 and J usage is TRBJ2-5; tentative D call: TRBD1 (6 bases). Germline V CDR1 and CDR2: MNHNY, SVGAGI (reference sequence). Trimming removed 4 bases from V and 2 bases from J, with 14 bases in between. This CDR3 contains 15 residues. The CDR3 reads CASSSRDTIQETQYF. For the CDR3, the DNA is TGTGCCAGCAGTTCCCGGGACACCATACAAGAGACCCAGTACTTC.

This clone was observed a single time. CDR3 sequence reads: CASSSRQVAGASTDTQYF. The CDR3 DNA sequence: TGTGCCAGCAGCTCCAGACAAGTAGCGGGGGCTAGCACAGATACGCAGTATTTT. The rearrangement uses TRBV7-2 and TRBJ2-3; 9 nucleotides line up with TRBD2. CDR3 length: 18 amino acids. Germline CDR1 is SGHTA and CDR2 is FQGNSA. V gave up 4 bases and J gave up 0 bases; unmatched junction bases: 11.

This chain links TRBV5-1 with TRBJ1-1; D gene unclear. V shed 4 bases and J shed 7 bases, with 11 bases lying between them. This CDR3 contains 12 residues. The germline CDR1 and CDR2 sequences are SGHRS and YFSETQ. Here the CDR3 reads CASSQRTGEAFF. The DNA of the CDR3 is TGCGCCAGCAGCCAACGGACGGGTGAAGCTTTCTTT.

The V call is TRBV7-9, the J call TRBJ1-3, with a tentative D call TRBD1 (5 bases). Per the germline V gene, CDR1 is SEHNR and CDR2 is FQNEAQ (reference sequence). The CDR3 runs 14 residues. V was shortened by 2 bases and J by 3 bases, with 8 bases between the two germline ends. In nucleotides, the CDR3 is TGTGCCAGCAGCTTACGGGGGTTTGGAAACACCATATATTTT. It specifies CASSLRGFGNTIYF.

The chain uses TRBV11-2 and TRBJ2-7, with 7 bases identical to TRBD2. The CDR3 has 15 amino acids. The V segment lost 6 bases and the J segment 3 bases; nucleotides outside the gene matches: 11. Germline CDR1 is SGHAT and CDR2 is FQNNGV. The CDR3 DNA reads as TGTGCCAGCAGAGAGAGGGAGGGCCCTCGCTACGAGCAGTACTTC. Its translation: CASREREGPRYEQYF.

The J gene is TRBJ2-2, the V gene TRBV13; TRBD2 might be the D (6 bases). In germline, CDR1 is PRHDT, CDR2 FYEKMQ (reference sequence). Deletions cut 2 bases from V and 0 bases from J, with 16 bases between. The CDR3 loop spans 18 amino acids. The CDR3 protein is CASSLPPLEGPNTGELFF. As DNA, the CDR3 is TGTGCCAGCAGCTTACCCCCACTGGAGGGGCCGAACACCGGGGAGCTGTTTTTT.

The CDR3 is CASSDRRRRGGTGELFF. The CDR3 DNA is TGTGCCAGCAGCGACAGAAGGCGACGGGGGGGCACCGGGGAGCTGTTTTTT. The chain couples TRBV11-2 to TRBJ2-2, with 8 bases aligning to TRBD2. The CDR3 is 17 amino acids. Germline V gives CDR1 SGHAT, CDR2 FQNNGV. V shed 5 bases, J shed 4 bases, and the junction held 12 bases outside the gene matches. The entire variable domain, with the rest obtained from reference TRBV11-2 and TRBJ2-2, is as follows: EAGVAQSPRYKIIEKRQSVAFWCNPISGHATLYWYQQILGQGPKLLIQFQNNGVVDDSQLPKDRFSAERLKGVDSTLKIQPAKLEDSAVYLCASSDRRRRGGTGELFFGEGSRLTVL.

The chain links TRBV10-3 to TRBJ1-1, with 11 bases lining up with TRBD1. V was clipped by 0 bases and J by 4 bases; unmatched bases: 7. The V gene's germline CDR1 is ENHRY and CDR2 SYGVKD. The CDR3 consists of 17 residues. The CDR3 loop is CAISESRTGGVGTEAFF. The DNA of the CDR3 is TGTGCCATCAGTGAGTCGAGGACAGGGGGCGTGGGCACTGAAGCTTTCTTT.

The chain is built from TRBV27 and TRBJ2-7; 8 bases agree with TRBD1. The CDR3 length is 14 residues. Germline lookup yields CDR1 MNHEY and CDR2 SMNVEV (reference sequence). V lost 6 bases and J lost 5; bases outside the gene matches: 9. The CDR3: CASSPRTGYHEQYF. The CDR3 nucleotides read TGTGCCAGCAGCCCGAGGACAGGGTACCACGAGCAGTACTTC.